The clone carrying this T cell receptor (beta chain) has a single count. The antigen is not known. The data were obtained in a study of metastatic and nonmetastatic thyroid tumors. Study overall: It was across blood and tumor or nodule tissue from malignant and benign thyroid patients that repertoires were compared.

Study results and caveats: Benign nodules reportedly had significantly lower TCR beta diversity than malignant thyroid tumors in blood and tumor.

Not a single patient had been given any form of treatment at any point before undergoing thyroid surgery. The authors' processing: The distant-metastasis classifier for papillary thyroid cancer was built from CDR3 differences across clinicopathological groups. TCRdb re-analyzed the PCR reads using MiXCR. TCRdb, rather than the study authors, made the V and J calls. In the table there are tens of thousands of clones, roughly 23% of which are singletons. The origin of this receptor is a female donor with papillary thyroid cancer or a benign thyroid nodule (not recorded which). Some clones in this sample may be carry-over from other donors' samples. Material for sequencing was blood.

Here the CDR3 reads CSALGLAIDTQYF. CDR3 sequence (DNA): TGCAGTGCTCTGGGACTAGCAATAGATACGCAGTATTTT. The rearrangement uses TRBV20-1 and TRBJ2-3, with 9 bases that match TRBD2. This CDR3 region has 13 residues. Trimming at V came to 5 bases and at J to 5 bases, leaving 5 bases not matched to a gene. CDR1 is DFQATT, CDR2 SNEGSKA, per germline (reference sequence).